The source of this T cell receptor beta chain is a study of cytomegalovirus exposure and HLA in healthy donors. The study, taken as a whole, reports: Most TCR beta V segments were productive about 87% or about 30% of the time in an earlier analysis. In a later analysis, HLA-associated beta chains showed higher expansion and lower generation probabilities than comparable chains. Presence/absence analyses rested on an assumption that sequencing depth was roughly uniform across donors.

Per germline, CDR1 SGHRS and CDR2 YFSETQ. Trimming cost V 0 bases and J 8 bases, with 5 bases left between them. This CDR3 is 11 amino acids long. At sampling all donors were nominally healthy, likely with unrecorded immune exposures. Notes on this clone: Its antigen is not identified.

Vbeta (60) and Jbeta (13) primers were used in the PCR. The table came from immunoSEQ multiplex PCR; TCRdb's copy has only in-frame clones and leaves some out. This table holds under 130,000 clones, more than 60% found once. This receptor was taken from a male donor in good health and CMV-seronegative. The sequencing sample was made of PBMCs. The V call is TRBV5-1, the J call TRBJ1-1, with D uncertain. The CDR3 DNA reads as TGCGCCAGCAGCTTGGGTCCGGAAGCTTTCTTT. Encoded protein: CASSLGPEAFF.